The following is a T cell receptor (beta chain) sequence with its context. Its antigen is not known. The PCR used 60 Vbeta and 13 Jbeta primers. TCRdb keeps only in-frame clones here, not all; method: immunoSEQ multiplex PCR. The table lists about 130,000 clones, 70% to 85% of them singletons, with 1.3% to 1.5% in the top ten. These data come from a study of cytomegalovirus exposure and HLA in healthy donors. Study observations and caveats: In a later analysis, compared with equally common non-associated chains, HLA-associated beta chains were more expanded.

Germline-derived CDR1 and CDR2 are KGHSH and LQKENI. The ends were cut back, 1 base at V and 0 bases at J, with 7 bases in the middle. The CDR3 loop spans 14 amino acids. Sequencing was carried out using PBMCs. The receptor's source is a female donor in good health and CMV-seronegative. This chain links TRBV18 with TRBJ2-7; no clear D. The CDR3 spells CASSPRGLSYEQYF. DNA of the CDR3: TGTGCCAGCTCACCACGCGGTCTCTCCTACGAGCAGTACTTC.